This note documents a single T cell receptor beta chain sequence. Data came from immunoSEQ multiplex PCR; TCRdb stores just in-frame clones and leaves some out. The sample holds some 300,000 clones, about 89% seen once. This entry is derived from a study of blood T cell repertoires in COVID-19. The receptor was isolated from a woman between 40 and 50 years old who had recovered from COVID-19. The sequenced sample consisted of PBMCs or T cells enriched from blood (not recorded which).

This chain's CDR3 is CASSVGPTRSDTQYF. In nucleotides, the CDR3 is TGTGCCAGCAGCGTAGGACCGACTAGATCAGATACGCAGTATTTT. The rearrangement links TRBV9 to TRBJ2-3; TRBD2 is a possible D gene (6 bases). Germline lookup yields CDR1 SGDLS and CDR2 YYNGEE. This CDR3 is 15 amino acids long. V lost 0 bases to trimming and J lost 4 bases, with 12 bases between them.